This T cell receptor beta chain was captured in a study of blood T cells in healthy people across ages. The wider study: When template switching was applied, about one barcoded beta molecule was captured per two T cells.

As regards this clonotype: Its antigen is unidentified.

General study findings and limits: Aged donors had fewer naive CD4+ cells and lower diversity than long-lived donors.

Combining a sample-barcoded 5' primer with a J-beta primer mix, a second PCR ran for roughly 7 to 12 cycles. Using its own MiXCR run on the 5' RACE reads, TCRdb lists one record per CDR3 protein. The table includes nearly 1 million distinct CDR3 sequences, about 53% detected once. Germline CDR1 and CDR2: SQVTM and ANQGSEA. The CDR3 covers 14 residues. V shed 1 base and J shed 2 bases, with 10 bases lying between them. The receptor was isolated from a woman aged 60-75 years in good health. Input material: blood. The gene calls are TRBV29-1 and TRBJ2-3; D is unclear. DNA for the CDR3: TGCAGCGTTGAAGGGGAACGGGCCACAGATACGCAGTATTTT. Translation gives CSVEGERATDTQYF.